A single sample is the source of the 24 T cell receptor beta chains below, sequenced in a study of T cells after yellow fever vaccination. TCRdb re-called the 5' RACE reads with MiXCR, one entry per CDR3 protein. The table lists hundreds of thousands of distinct CDR3 sequences, about 19% of them singletons. This sample comprised PBMCs, obtained before the yellow fever booster vaccination. All receptors derive from a man between 18 and 29 years old who received the YFV17D yellow fever vaccine.

This clonotype has at least ten counts. The chain recombines TRBV27 with TRBJ2-3; TRBD1 matches at 9 bases. The CDR3 contains 15 residues. The germline CDR1 and CDR2 sequences are MNHEY and SMNVEV (reference sequence). Unmatched junction bases numbered 7, after V lost 5 bases and J lost 4 bases. CDR3 region: CASSPWTGEPDTQYF. The CDR3 DNA follows: TGTGCCAGCAGTCCATGGACAGGGGAACCAGATACGCAGTATTTT.

This clonotype showed up just a few times. J is TRBJ1-4 and V is TRBV7-6; no definite D call. In germline, CDR1 is SGHVS, CDR2 FNYEAQ. This CDR3 is 15 amino acids long. V was shortened by 2 bases and J by 8 bases, with 15 bases between the two germline ends. The CDR3 sequence is CASSLSTGSGEKLFF. CDR3 nucleotides: TGTGCCAGCAGCTTAAGTACGGGGTCAGGAGAAAAACTGTTTTTT.

This clonotype has ten or more counts. The chain combines TRBV5-1 with TRBJ2-5, with 9 bases identical to TRBD2. Germline V lookup: CDR1 SGHRS, CDR2 YFSETQ. This CDR3 has 15 amino acids. With 1 base clipped from V and 2 bases from J, the junction kept 3 bases outside the gene matches. CDR3 coding DNA: TGCGCCAGCAGCTTGTTAACTAGCGGGCAAGAGACCCAGTACTTC. It translates to CASSLLTSGQETQYF.

This clonotype was detected a few times. This sequence joins TRBV7-2 and TRBJ2-3, with no clear D. This CDR3 spans 15 amino acids. Deletions cut 0 bases from V and 2 bases from J, with 9 bases between. Germline CDR1 and CDR2: SGHTA and FQGNSA. Here the CDR3 reads CASSLAGFTTDTQYF. DNA for the CDR3: TGTGCCAGCAGCTTAGCGGGGTTCACCACAGATACGCAGTATTTT.

The chain uses TRBV5-1 and TRBJ1-2; no definite D call. The CDR3 is 14 amino acids. V lost 4 bases and J 10 bases, leaving 20 bases between the germline ends. Germline lookup yields CDR1 SGHRS and CDR2 YFSETQ. The CDR3 DNA reads as TGCGCCAGCAGCGTTGGTTGGCTGTCCCCCTCCTACACCTTC. This encodes CASSVGWLSPSYTF.

Only a few counts were recorded for this clonotype. This chain connects TRBV4-3 to TRBJ2-5, with D possibly matching TRBD2 (6 bases). The V gene lost 1 base and the J gene lost 5 bases, with 14 bases spanning the gap. The CDR3 spans 15 residues. CDR1 and CDR2 (germline): LGHNA, YSLEER. Written as DNA, the CDR3 is TGCGCCAGCAGCCAAGGGACGGGGGTCAAGGAGACCCAGTACTTC. Translating it yields CASSQGTGVKETQYF.

This clonotype was recorded a few times. This CDR3 reads CASSLNTVGELFF. CDR3 DNA: TGTGCCAGCAGCTTGAACACGGTCGGGGAGCTGTTTTTT. This chain uses TRBV7-3 with TRBJ2-2; D unclear. The ends were cut back, 3 bases at V and 7 bases at J, with 9 bases in the middle. Germline V gene lookup returns CDR1 SGHTA and CDR2 FQGTGA. The CDR3 spans 13 residues. Filled out from reference TRBV7-3 and TRBJ2-2, the complete variable domain reads GAGVSQTPSNKVTEKGKYVELRCDPISGHTALYWYRQSLGQGPEFLIYFQGTGAADDSGLPNDRFFAVRPEGSVSTLKIQRTERGDSAVYLCASSLNTVGELFFGEGSRLTVL.

This clonotype has ten or more counts. The chain carries TRBV9 and TRBJ2-7, with 8 bases identical to TRBD2. The CDR3 is made up of 14 amino acids. CDR1 and CDR2 from the germline V gene are SGDLS and YYNGEE. After removal of 0 bases from V and 9 bases from J, the junction contained 8 bases not matched to a gene. Written as DNA, the CDR3 is TGTGCCAGCAGCGTAGATTCTGCGGGGGGTTTGCAGTACTTC. This gives the protein CASSVDSAGGLQYF.

This clonotype was found a few times. The rearrangement joins TRBV3-1 to TRBJ2-7; D remains unclear. The CDR3 loop spans 11 amino acids. Trimming left V 2 bases short and J 4 bases short, with 3 bases between. Per the germline V gene, CDR1 is LGHDT and CDR2 is YNNKEL (reference sequence). The CDR3 DNA follows: TGTGCCAGCAGCCAACTGTACGAGCAGTACTTC. This gives the protein CASSQLYEQYF.

In this sample, this clonotype turned up a few times. The chain uses TRBV20-1 and TRBJ1-5; D remains ambiguous. Per germline, CDR1 DFQATT and CDR2 SNEGSKA (reference sequence). CDR3 length: 13 amino acids. V lost 3 bases, J lost 0 bases, and 6 bases lay in between. The DNA of the CDR3 is TGCAGTGCTAGGCGATATAGCAATCAGCCCCAGCATTTT. It yields the protein CSARRYSNQPQHF.

This clonotype was seen a few times. The chain employs TRBV7-6 and TRBJ1-2; D remains ambiguous. The CDR3 runs 15 residues. V was clipped by 1 base and J by 2 bases, with 11 bases between them. The germline V gene encodes CDR1 SGHVS and CDR2 FNYEAQ. CDR3 DNA: TGTGCCAGCAGCTTAGAGTCGGCAGCAAACTATGGCTACACCTTC. The encoded protein is CASSLESAANYGYTF.

In its sample, this clonotype was seen many times. The chain recombines TRBV7-2 with TRBJ2-7; D is possibly TRBD1 or TRBD2 (6 bases each). The germline V and J ends were trimmed by 5 bases and 4 bases, with 12 bases remaining between them. CDR3 length: 13 residues. Germline lookup yields CDR1 SGHTA and CDR2 FQGNSA. The CDR3 loop is CASSAQGLYEQYV. CDR3 nucleotides: TGTGCCAGCAGCGCACAGGGACTTTACGAGCAGTACGTC.

In this sample, this clonotype turned up a few times. V and J are TRBV5-1 and TRBJ2-5; D assignment may be TRBD1 or TRBD2 (5 bases each). Germline V gives CDR1 SGHRS, CDR2 YFSETQ. The CDR3 length is 14 residues. Deletions cut 4 bases from V and 1 base from J, with 11 bases between. The CDR3 DNA sequence: TGCGCCAGCAGCAACGGGGACGCCCAAGAGACCCAGTACTTC. Translated: CASSNGDAQETQYF.

This clonotype appeared a few times. The rearrangement links TRBV27 to TRBJ2-3; D may be TRBD2 (5 bases). The CDR3 is 17 amino acids. Germline V lookup: CDR1 MNHEY, CDR2 SMNVEV (reference sequence). V dropped 3 bases and J dropped 1 base, with 17 bases sitting between them. The CDR3 sequence: CASSFGRIGLGTDTQYF. CDR3 nucleotides: TGTGCCAGCAGTTTCGGAAGAATAGGACTGGGCACAGATACGCAGTATTTT.

CDR3 DNA: TGTGCCAGCAGCTTTTCCGGGCTCAATGAGCAGTTCTTC. This translates into CASSFSGLNEQFF. The chain recombines TRBV7-6 with TRBJ2-1; D gene ambiguous. The V end was cut by 3 bases, the J end by 6 bases, with 9 bases between. CDR3 length equals 13 residues. Germline CDR1 SGHVS, CDR2 FNYEAQ.

This clonotype was seen ten or more times. V gene TRBV15 combines with J gene TRBJ1-5; TRBD1 matches 8 bases. With 9 bases clipped from V and 6 bases from J, the junction kept 4 bases outside the gene matches. This CDR3 region has 12 residues. The germline V gene has CDR1 LNHNV and CDR2 YYDKDF (reference sequence). This CDR3 is CATDRACQPQHF. DNA of the CDR3: TGTGCCACGGACAGGGCGTGTCAGCCCCAGCATTTT. The whole variable domain, remainder taken from reference TRBV15 and TRBJ1-5, is DAMVIQNPRYQVTQFGKPVTLSCSQTLNHNVMYWYQQKSSQAPKLLFHYYDKDFNNEADTPDNFQSRRPNTSFCFLDIRSPGLGDTAMYLCATDRACQPQHFGDGTRLSIL.

This sequence joins TRBV5-1 and TRBJ2-5, with D perhaps TRBD1 or TRBD2 (5 bases each). V was trimmed by 6 bases and J by 0 bases, leaving 15 bases between them. From germline, CDR1 is SGHRS and CDR2 YFSETQ. The CDR3 covers 15 residues. The CDR3 DNA is TGCGCCAGCATGCGAGGGGATCCGGACCAAGAGACCCAGTACTTC. Its protein is CASMRGDPDQETQYF.

This clonotype was detected only once. CDR3 bases: TGTGCCAGCACGCGTTTGGGCGAAGCTTTCTTT. Residues: CASTRLGEAFF. V gene TRBV12-3 or TRBV12-4 combines with J gene TRBJ1-1, with D uncertain. Trimming took 7 bases from V and 8 from J, leaving 11 bases between them. This CDR3 has 11 amino acids.

The chain employs TRBV7-2 and TRBJ1-2, with D perhaps TRBD1 (5 bases). Per the germline V gene, CDR1 is SGHTA and CDR2 is FQGNSA. The germline V and J ends were trimmed by 5 bases and 7 bases, with 11 bases remaining between them. The CDR3 covers 12 residues. Here the CDR3 reads CASSGWTSGYTF. In nucleotides, the CDR3 is TGTGCCAGCAGCGGGTGGACATCTGGCTACACCTTC.

This clonotype was seen a few times. This rearrangement joins TRBV7-6 to TRBJ1-2; D is perhaps TRBD1 (6 bases). The CDR3 is 14 amino acids. The germline V gene encodes CDR1 SGHVS and CDR2 FNYEAQ. The germline V and J ends were trimmed by 1 base and 5 bases, with 11 bases remaining between them. The CDR3 DNA follows: TGTGCCAGCAGCTTAGGTCCAGGGGAGTATGGCTACACCTTC. It codes for CASSLGPGEYGYTF.

This clonotype was recorded a few times. The gene calls are TRBV7-2 and TRBJ2-1, with a tentative D call TRBD2 (7 bases). Trimming removed 1 base from V and 7 bases from J, with 11 bases in between. Germline V gene lookup returns CDR1 SGHTA and CDR2 FQGNSA. The CDR3 length is 14 residues. CDR3 sequence: CASSLGGGANEQFF. The CDR3 bases are TGTGCCAGCAGCTTAGGAGGGGGGGCTAATGAGCAGTTCTTC.

The chain is built from TRBV5-1 and TRBJ2-5; D is tentatively TRBD1 or TRBD2 (5 bases each). This CDR3 is built from 13 residues. Trimming took off 4 bases at V and 5 bases at J, with 12 bases between the two ends. CDR1 and CDR2 (germline): SGHRS, YFSETQ. The CDR3 bases are TGCGCCAGCAGCCCGGGACCCCTGGAGACCCAGTACTTC. It encodes CASSPGPLETQYF.

V usage is TRBV10-1 and J usage is TRBJ1-1; no clear D gene. Germline CDR1 reads WNHNN; CDR2 reads SYGVQD (reference sequence). With 4 bases removed from V and 1 base from J, the gap between germline ends came to 10 bases. The CDR3 is 14 residues long. The CDR3 is CASSAEPTNTEAFF. The CDR3 DNA follows: TGCGCCAGCAGTGCGGAGCCTACGAACACTGAAGCTTTCTTT.

This clonotype was observed a handful of times. This chain links TRBV7-8 with TRBJ2-7; D is undetermined. Germline V gene sequence: CDR1 SGHVS, CDR2 FQNEAQ. V shed 5 bases and J shed 2 bases, with 10 bases lying between them. The CDR3 is 13 residues long. The CDR3 bases are TGTGCCAGCAGCGTGGGCTCCACCTACGAGCAGTACTTC. Translated: CASSVGSTYEQYF.